This TCR beta chain was sequenced in a study of T cell responses to AZD1222 COVID-19 vaccine. Study-level points and caveats: Once two AZD1222 doses were given, Spike-specific TCR breadth and depth went up.

Produced via immunoSEQ multiplex PCR; TCRdb's table is partial and in-frame only. The sample contains 100,000 to 150,000 clones, around 85% of which appear only once. This CDR3 region has 14 residues. Trimming removed 5 bases from V and 5 bases from J, with 15 bases in between. CDR1 is LGHDT, CDR2 YNNKEL, per germline (reference sequence). Turning to this clone: Its antigen is undetermined.

The chain couples TRBV3-1 (or the pseudogene TRBV3-2) to TRBJ2-5; D remains ambiguous. This clonotype was obtained from an adult who received the MenACWY meningococcal vaccine as a control. Sequences were derived from peripheral blood, sampled 28 days after the second dose of the MenACWY control vaccine. The CDR3 nucleotides are TGTGCCAGCAGCACGCGTACTGGGGTCGAGACCCAGTACTTC. Residues: CASSTRTGVETQYF.